These 19 T cell receptor beta chains were sequenced from one sample in a study of CD4 T cells in relation to SARS-CoV-2 and coronaviruses. Generated by immunoSEQ multiplex PCR, the TCRdb table keeps only in-frame clones and is missing some. The sample consists of tens of thousands of clones, about 95% of them appearing once. CD4+ T cells from unexposed donors were obtained before the COVID-19 pandemic (2011-2018). Sequencing input: naive CD4+ T cells from PBMCs. Subset: naive CD4+ T cells isolated by negative enrichment. These receptors were taken from a human donor in good health.

The chain has TRBV12-3 or TRBV12-4 and TRBJ1-2, with 10 nucleotides matching TRBD1. The CDR3 is made up of 13 amino acids. With 6 bases clipped from V and 8 bases from J, the junction kept 6 bases outside the gene matches. CDR3: CASSRQGAGGYTF. The CDR3 bases are TGTGCCAGCAGCAGACAGGGGGCTGGCGGCTACACCTTC.

This chain links TRBV28 with TRBJ2-7; the D call may be TRBD1 or TRBD2 (6 bases each). CDR3 length: 14 amino acids. Trimming pared 5 bases from V and 6 bases from J, leaving 17 bases between. The germline V gene has CDR1 MDHEN and CDR2 SYDVKM. The CDR3 here is CASSGGLPRGEQYF. The CDR3 nucleotides read TGTGCCAGCAGTGGGGGACTCCCCAGGGGCGAGCAGTACTTC. The complete variable domain, with remaining parts taken from reference TRBV28 and TRBJ2-7, reads DVKVTQSSRYLVKRTGEKVFLECVQDMDHENMFWYRQDPGLGLRLIYFSYDVKMKEKGDIPEGYSVSREKKERFSLILESASTNQTSMYLCASSGGLPRGEQYFGPGTRLTVT.

The gene calls are TRBV27 and TRBJ2-3, with 7 nucleotides matching TRBD2. CDR3 length equals 15 residues. CDR1 is MNHEY, CDR2 SMNVEV, per germline (reference sequence). The J segment lost 2 bases and the V segment lost 6 bases, leaving 8 bases of the junction unmatched. CDR3 sequence: CASRYSGLITDTQYF. The DNA for the CDR3 is TGTGCCAGCAGATATAGCGGGTTGATCACAGATACGCAGTATTTT.

The rearrangement uses TRBV3-1 (or the pseudogene TRBV3-2) and TRBJ2-1; TRBD2 might be the D (5 bases). Trimming shortened V by 4 bases and J by 5 bases, and 15 bases separated the two germline ends. The V gene's germline CDR1 is LGHDT and CDR2 YNNKEL (reference sequence). The CDR3 runs 15 residues. The CDR3 DNA is TGTGCCAGCAGCCCCGCGAGGGCCTTGAACAATGAGCAGTTCTTC. Its translation is CASSPARALNNEQFF.

This chain connects TRBV3-1 (or the pseudogene TRBV3-2) to TRBJ2-1; D gene ambiguous. CDR1 and CDR2 from the germline V gene are LGHDT and YNNKEL (reference sequence). Trimming pared 0 bases from V and 7 bases from J, leaving 16 bases between. The CDR3 is 16 residues long. CDR3 protein: CASSQDRQMKSNEQFF. The DNA for the CDR3 is TGTGCCAGCAGCCAAGATAGGCAGATGAAATCTAATGAGCAGTTCTTC.

V is TRBV3-1 (or the pseudogene TRBV3-2) and J is TRBJ1-4; D uncertain. Looked up from germline, CDR1 is LGHDT and CDR2 is YNNKEL (reference sequence). V lost 4 bases and J lost 2, with 2 bases in between. The CDR3 is 12 amino acids. CDR3 residues: CASSRTNEKLFF. The CDR3 DNA sequence: TGTGCCAGCAGCCGCACTAATGAAAAACTGTTTTTT.

This chain joins TRBV27 and TRBJ2-3; TRBD2 matches 15 bases. Germline values: CDR1 MNHEY, CDR2 SMNVEV (reference sequence). The CDR3 extends over 17 amino acids. V shed 4 bases and J 8 bases; nucleotides not matched to a gene: 10. The CDR3: CASSSYGLAGGLGTQYF. The CDR3 region has the DNA TGTGCCAGCAGTTCCTACGGACTAGCGGGAGGGCTGGGTACGCAGTATTTT.

The chain is built from TRBV18 and TRBJ2-1; D is undetermined. The V end was cut by 6 bases, the J end by 6 bases, with 9 bases between. Germline V CDR1 and CDR2: KGHSH, LQKENI. This CDR3 has 12 residues. CDR3 DNA: TGTGCCAGCTCCGCGGTTGGCAATGAGCAGTTCTTC. As protein: CASSAVGNEQFF.

This rearrangement joins TRBV7-2 to TRBJ1-4; D remains ambiguous. Germline V gene lookup returns CDR1 SGHTA and CDR2 FQGNSA. CDR3 length equals 13 residues. V was cut by 1 base and J by 8 bases, with 8 bases left in between. CDR3 sequence reads: CASSLVGREKLFF. The CDR3 nucleotides are TGTGCCAGCAGCTTAGTAGGCAGGGAAAAACTGTTTTTT.

The chain links TRBV6-2 or TRBV6-3 to TRBJ2-2, with a possible D match to TRBD1 (7 bases). Germline V gives CDR1 MNHEY, CDR2 SVGEGT. The CDR3 has 14 amino acids. V was pared by 5 bases and J by 5 bases, with 12 bases between. CDR3 nucleotide sequence: TGTGCCAGCAGTCCGACAGGGAGGACCGGGGAGCTGTTTTTT. Translated, it gives CASSPTGRTGELFF.

This sequence joins TRBV6-2 or TRBV6-3 and TRBJ2-1; 7 bases agree with TRBD1. The CDR3 totals 18 residues. Germline V gene sequence: CDR1 MNHEY, CDR2 SVGEGT. Losses at the gene ends were 2 bases for V and 4 bases for J; bases not matched to a gene: 14. Written as DNA, the CDR3 is TGTGCCAGCAGTTACCCTAACAACCGGGACAGCAAGTACAATGAGCAGTTCTTC. Encoded protein: CASSYPNNRDSKYNEQFF.

J is TRBJ1-6 and V is TRBV5-1; D is perhaps TRBD1 (6 bases). The CDR3 runs 17 residues. Germline values: CDR1 SGHRS, CDR2 YFSETQ. The V and J ends lost 3 bases and 10 bases respectively, with 23 bases between them. CDR3 sequence: CASSSGTTGTLPSPLHF. The CDR3, as DNA: TGCGCCAGCAGCTCGGGCACCACCGGGACATTACCCTCACCCCTCCACTTT.

This chain joins TRBV28 and TRBJ2-1; maybe TRBD2 (5 bases). The CDR3 extends over 12 amino acids. Between the trimmed V and J ends, which lost 5 bases and 7 bases, there was a span of 9 bases. Germline CDR1 is MDHEN and CDR2 is SYDVKM. In nucleotides, the CDR3 is TGTGCCAGCAGTCTCACTAGGAATGAGCAGTTCTTC. It specifies CASSLTRNEQFF.

This chain connects TRBV2 to TRBJ2-1; 10 nucleotides agree with TRBD2. Germline values: CDR1 SNHLY, CDR2 FYNNEI. The V segment lost 2 bases and the J segment 8 bases; nucleotides outside the gene matches: 6. This CDR3 is 15 amino acids long. Here the CDR3 DNA reads TGTGCCAGCAGTGAAAACAGCGGGAGGGTCTATGAGCAGTTCTTC. Translated, it gives CASSENSGRVYEQFF.

The rearrangement uses TRBV6-5 and TRBJ2-6, with D unresolved. CDR3 length: 16 amino acids. Germline V gene lookup returns CDR1 MNHEY and CDR2 SVGAGI. V lost 2 bases, J lost 0 bases, and 8 bases lay in between. This CDR3 is CASSYSPSSGANVLTF. The CDR3 bases are TGTGCCAGCAGTTACAGCCCGAGCTCTGGGGCCAACGTCCTGACTTTC.

The rearrangement uses TRBV19 and TRBJ2-3, with 10 bases that match TRBD1. Unmatched junction bases numbered 1, after V lost 6 bases and J lost 1 base. Germline V gene lookup returns CDR1 LNHDA and CDR2 SQIVND (reference sequence). This CDR3 comprises 14 residues. In DNA, the CDR3 is TGTGCCAGTAGGGACAGGGGGGGCACAGATACGCAGTATTTT. This encodes CASRDRGGTDTQYF.

J is TRBJ2-7 and V is TRBV27; maybe TRBD1 (5 bases). The V gene lost 5 bases and the J gene lost 2 bases, with 13 bases spanning the gap. Looked up from germline, CDR1 is MNHEY and CDR2 is SMNVEV (reference sequence). The CDR3 runs 14 residues. In DNA, the CDR3 is TGTGCCAGCAGTAGAGACAGCCTTCCCTACGAGCAGTACTTC. Translating gives CASSRDSLPYEQYF.

The chain couples TRBV18 to TRBJ2-1, with 7 bases that match TRBD1. The germline V gene encodes CDR1 KGHSH and CDR2 LQKENI. J was trimmed by 7 bases and V by 6 bases; bases with no gene match: 9. The CDR3 is 14 residues long. The CDR3 loop is CASSPGQAQNEQFF. The CDR3 nucleotides are TGTGCCAGCTCCCCCGGACAGGCTCAAAATGAGCAGTTCTTC.

The chain couples TRBV14 to TRBJ2-3, with D uncertain. The V gene's germline CDR1 is SGHDN and CDR2 FVKESK. This CDR3 has 11 residues. Trimming shortened V by 0 bases and J by 8 bases, and 3 bases separated the two germline ends. The CDR3 DNA reads TGTGCCAGCAGCCAAGACCGTACGCAGTATTTT. It specifies CASSQDRTQYF.